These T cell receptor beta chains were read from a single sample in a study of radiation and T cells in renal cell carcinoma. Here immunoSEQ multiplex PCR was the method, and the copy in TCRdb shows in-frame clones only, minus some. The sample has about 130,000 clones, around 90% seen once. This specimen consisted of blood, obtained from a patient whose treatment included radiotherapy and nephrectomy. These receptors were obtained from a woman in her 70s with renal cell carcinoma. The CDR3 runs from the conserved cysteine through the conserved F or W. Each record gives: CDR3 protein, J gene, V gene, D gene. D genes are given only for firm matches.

CASRTGLEGPSYEQYF	TRBJ2-7	TRBV5-1	.
CASSLDASLEQFF	TRBJ2-1	TRBV7-9	.
CSAAGRGEQYF	TRBJ2-7	TRBV20-1	.
CASSLRISGQGGHQPQHF	TRBJ1-5	TRBV28	TRBD1
CASSLSGVGTDTQYF	TRBJ2-3	TRBV6-5	TRBD2
CAWSKDRGTQYF	TRBJ2-3	TRBV30	TRBD1
CASSLLGQGQSPLHF	TRBJ1-6	TRBV27	TRBD1
CASSEPRPQGYEQYF	TRBJ2-7	TRBV19	.
CASSPTGFGGELFF	TRBJ2-2	TRBV18	.
CASSLVGLDTGELFF	TRBJ2-2	TRBV5-4	.
CASSVGMGDFRDTEAFF	TRBJ1-1	TRBV9	.
CASSVPGAGGGYTF	TRBJ1-2	TRBV9	.
CASSIRDSRDTEAFF	TRBJ1-1	TRBV19	.
CATSRAKGSGGVNTGELFF	TRBJ2-2	TRBV15	TRBD2
CASSGGVGETQYF	TRBJ2-5	TRBV7-3	.
CASSEGQGAGYGYTF	TRBJ1-2	TRBV2	TRBD1
CASSGPGQGAGANVLTF	TRBJ2-6	TRBV2	TRBD1
CAWSVQSGGDSPLHF	TRBJ1-6	TRBV30	.
CASSLLRPQPQHF	TRBJ1-5	TRBV5-6	.
CASTDMNSPLHF	TRBJ1-6	TRBV28	.
CASSPRSDQETQYF	TRBJ2-5	TRBV18	.
CASSQESRASYTF	TRBJ1-2	TRBV4-3	.
CASTRDGAYEQYF	TRBJ2-7	TRBV5-1	.
CASSIVGTDANYGYTF	TRBJ1-2	TRBV19	.
CAWRLAGVPAQYF	TRBJ2-5	TRBV30	TRBD2
CASSQEGGSAEAFF	TRBJ1-1	TRBV4-3	.
CASSLRQGAKTEAFF	TRBJ1-1	TRBV7-2	TRBD1
CASSARGGHNSPLHF	TRBJ1-6	TRBV6-6	.
CASSSSQLMNTEAFF	TRBJ1-1	TRBV5-4	.
CASSLGSRNYEKLFF	TRBJ1-4	TRBV5-8	.
CASSLGGGDTEAFF	TRBJ1-1	TRBV7-9	.
CASSLARGSYEQYF	TRBJ2-7	TRBV7-2	.
CATSSPAGTGGPEGRETQYF	TRBJ2-5	TRBV15	TRBD2
CASSFRASGANVLTF	TRBJ2-6	TRBV7-2	.
CASSLVDGELFF	TRBJ2-2	TRBV5-6	.